The present T cell receptor beta chain was sequenced within a study of T cells in Graves' hyperthyroidism and ophthalmopathy. Study-wide findings and caveats: The majority of expanded thyroid clonotypes above 0.001 also appeared in blood.

Germline values: CDR1 MNHEY, CDR2 SMNVEV (reference sequence). The CDR3 is 15 residues long. The V end lost 2 bases, the J end lost 7 bases, and 18 bases lay between the germline ends. TCR beta CDR3 sequences were amplified from RNA transcripts. The TCR CDR3 was amplified in a first-round RT-PCR using the HTBI primer set. Each CDR3 protein is one row after TCRdb ran MiXCR on the multiplex PCR reads. The sample lists hundreds of thousands of distinct CDR3 sequences; about 15% were seen once. This clonotype was seen many times. The antigen is not known. The TCR sequence derives from a woman in her twenties or thirties with Graves' hyperthyroidism. Sequencing was performed on blood. The rearrangement links TRBV27 to TRBJ2-7; TRBD2 is a possible D gene (6 bases). CDR3 amino acids: CASSLSGGNSGEQYF. CDR3 nucleotide sequence: TGTGCCAGCAGTTTAAGTGGCGGGAACTCTGGGGAGCAGTACTTC.